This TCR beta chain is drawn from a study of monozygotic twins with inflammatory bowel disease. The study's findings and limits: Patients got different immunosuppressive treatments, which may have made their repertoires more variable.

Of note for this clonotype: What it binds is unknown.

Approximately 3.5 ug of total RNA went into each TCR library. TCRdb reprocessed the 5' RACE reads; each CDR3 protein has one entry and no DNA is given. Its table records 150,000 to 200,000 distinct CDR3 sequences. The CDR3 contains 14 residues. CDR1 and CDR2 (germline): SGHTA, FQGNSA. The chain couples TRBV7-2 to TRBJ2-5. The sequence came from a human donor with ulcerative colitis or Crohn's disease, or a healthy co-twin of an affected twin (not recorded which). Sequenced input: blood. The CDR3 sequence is CASSLISGVETQHF.